This TCR beta chain originates from a study of T cell changes during pregnancy in multiple sclerosis. This CDR3 has 15 residues. The germline V and J ends were trimmed by 4 bases and 5 bases, with 17 bases remaining between them. Looked up from germline, CDR1 is PRHDT and CDR2 is FYEKMQ (reference sequence). Profiled with immunoSEQ multiplex PCR; TCRdb holds only in-frame clones, not every one. The sample yields just over 30,000 clones, about nine tenths seen once. Sequenced here: CD8+ T cells from peripheral blood mononuclear cells, sampled in the second trimester of pregnancy. The genes are TRBV13 and TRBJ1-2; D remains unclear. This TCR derives from a female donor with multiple sclerosis, enrolled in a pregnancy study. The CDR3 reads CASSSLTTLRYGYTF. In DNA, the CDR3 is TGTGCCAGCAGCTCGTTGACGACTCTGCGGTATGGCTACACCTTC.